This T cell receptor (beta chain) derives from a study of T cells in Graves' hyperthyroidism and ophthalmopathy. Background on the study: Upon initial diagnosis and before any treatment, peripheral blood was collected. General study points: Patients with ophthalmopathy were separated from those with stable hyperthyroidism by a 13 V-J model. Blood held most thyroid clonotypes expanded above 0.001 frequency.

The table lists this clonotype with many counts. The antigen is undetermined. The study excluded patients with uncontrolled infection, other autoimmune disease, pregnancy or lactation. TCR beta CDR3 sequences were amplified from RNA transcripts. Using the HTBI primer set, a first-round RT-PCR was run on the TCR CDR3. TCRdb independently ran MiXCR on the multiplex PCR reads; one entry per CDR3 protein. The sample includes under 400,000 distinct CDR3 sequences, roughly 20% of them seen just once. The germline V gene has CDR1 SGHDN and CDR2 FVKESK. Trimming removed 1 base at V and 4 bases at J, with 10 bases between. The CDR3 covers 15 residues.

This TCR came from a woman in her 40s with Graves' ophthalmopathy. The sample consisted of blood. V usage is TRBV14 and J usage is TRBJ2-2, with D possibly TRBD2 on 6 matching bases. CDR3 protein: CASSQGGTVTGELFF. The DNA for the CDR3 is TGTGCCAGCAGCCAAGGCGGGACCGTCACCGGGGAGCTGTTTTTT.